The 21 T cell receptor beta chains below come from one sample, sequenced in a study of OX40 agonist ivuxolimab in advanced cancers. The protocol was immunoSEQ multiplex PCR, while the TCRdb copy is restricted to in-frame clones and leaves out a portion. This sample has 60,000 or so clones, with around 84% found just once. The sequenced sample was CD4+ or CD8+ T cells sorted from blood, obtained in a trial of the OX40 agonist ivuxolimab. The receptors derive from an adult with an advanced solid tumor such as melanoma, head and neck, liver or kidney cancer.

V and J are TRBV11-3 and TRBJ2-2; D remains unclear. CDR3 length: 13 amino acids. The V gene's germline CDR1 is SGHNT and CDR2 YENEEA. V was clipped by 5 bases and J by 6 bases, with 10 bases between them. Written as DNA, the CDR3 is TGTGCCAGCAGCACACGATACGCCGGGGAGCTGTTTTTT. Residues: CASSTRYAGELFF.

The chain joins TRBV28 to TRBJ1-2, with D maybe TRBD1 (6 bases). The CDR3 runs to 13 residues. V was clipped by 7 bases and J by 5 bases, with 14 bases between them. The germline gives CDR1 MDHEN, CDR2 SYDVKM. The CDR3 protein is CASNTPDSYGYTF. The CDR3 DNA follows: TGTGCCAGCAACACCCCGGACAGTTATGGCTACACCTTC.

CDR3 nucleotide sequence: TGTGCCAGCTCACTACAGACTAGCGGGGGCACAGATACGCAGTATTTT. Its translation is CASSLQTSGGTDTQYF. The chain joins TRBV18 to TRBJ2-3, with TRBD2 identical over 11 bases. CDR1 and CDR2 from the germline V gene are KGHSH and LQKENI. This CDR3 is built from 16 residues. V lost 4 bases and J lost 1; bases outside the gene matches: 4. The full variable domain, with the rest looked up from reference TRBV18 and TRBJ2-3, is NAGVMQNPRHLVRRRGQEARLRCSPMKGHSHVYWYRQLPEEGLKFMVYLQKENIIDESGMPKERFSAEFPKEGPSILRIQQVVRGDSAAYFCASSLQTSGGTDTQYFGPGTRLTVL.

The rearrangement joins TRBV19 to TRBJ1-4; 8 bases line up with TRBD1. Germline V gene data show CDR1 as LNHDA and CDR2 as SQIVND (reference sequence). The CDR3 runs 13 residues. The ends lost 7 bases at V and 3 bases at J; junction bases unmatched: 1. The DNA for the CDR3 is TGTGCCAGTAAGACAGGGGCTAATGAAAAACTGTTTTTT. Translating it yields CASKTGANEKLFF.

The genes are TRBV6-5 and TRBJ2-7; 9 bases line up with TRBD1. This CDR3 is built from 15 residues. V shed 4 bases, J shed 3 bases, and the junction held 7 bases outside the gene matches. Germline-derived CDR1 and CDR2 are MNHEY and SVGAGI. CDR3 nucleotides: TGTGCCAGCAGTTCCCGGGACAGGGTCCACTACGAGCAGTACTTC. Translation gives CASSSRDRVHYEQYF.

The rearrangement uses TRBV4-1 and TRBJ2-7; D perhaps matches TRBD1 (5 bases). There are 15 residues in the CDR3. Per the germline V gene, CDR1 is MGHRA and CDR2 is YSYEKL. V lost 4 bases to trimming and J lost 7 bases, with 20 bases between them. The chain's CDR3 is CASSPTHLRREEQYF. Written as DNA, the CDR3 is TGCGCCAGCAGCCCCACCCACCTACGCAGGGAAGAGCAGTACTTC.

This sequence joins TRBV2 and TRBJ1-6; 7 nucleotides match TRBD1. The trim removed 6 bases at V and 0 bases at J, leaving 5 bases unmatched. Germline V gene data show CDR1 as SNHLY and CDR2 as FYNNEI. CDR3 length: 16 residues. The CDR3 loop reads CASSEGQSSYNSPLHF. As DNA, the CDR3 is TGTGCCAGCAGCGAGGGACAGAGCTCCTATAATTCACCCCTCCACTTT.

Here the CDR3 reads CASSETAYNEQFF. In DNA form, the CDR3 reads TGTGCCAGCAGTGAGACAGCCTACAATGAGCAGTTCTTC. The chain recombines TRBV25-1 with TRBJ2-1; the D gene is possibly TRBD1 (5 bases). The V gene lost 3 bases and the J gene lost 2 bases, with 5 bases spanning the gap. Germline CDR1 and CDR2: MGHDK and SYGVNS. The length of the CDR3 is 13 residues.

CDR3 DNA: TGTGCCAGCAGCCTCGGGACAGGGGCTTATGGGGCCAACGTCCTGACTTTC. It encodes CASSLGTGAYGANVLTF. The gene calls are TRBV5-4 and TRBJ2-6, with 10 bases matching TRBD1. V dropped 4 bases and J dropped 3; count of bases not matched to a gene: 7. The germline gives CDR1 SGHNT, CDR2 YYREEE (reference sequence). This CDR3 comprises 17 residues. The whole variable domain, filled in from reference TRBV5-4 and TRBJ2-6, reads ETGVTQSPTHLIKTRGQQVTLRCSSQSGHNTVSWYQQALGQGPQFIFQYYREEENGRGNFPPRFSGLQFPNYSSELNVNALELDDSALYLCASSLGTGAYGANVLTFGAGSRLTVL.

The CDR3 DNA follows: TGCGCCAGCAGCTTGAGTCGGACAGCGTTTTATGGCTACACCTTC. It encodes CASSLSRTAFYGYTF. The chain is built from TRBV5-1 and TRBJ1-2; D perhaps matches TRBD1 (6 bases). Trimming left V 1 base short and J 5 bases short, with 15 bases between. From germline, CDR1 is SGHRS and CDR2 YFSETQ. CDR3 length equals 15 residues.

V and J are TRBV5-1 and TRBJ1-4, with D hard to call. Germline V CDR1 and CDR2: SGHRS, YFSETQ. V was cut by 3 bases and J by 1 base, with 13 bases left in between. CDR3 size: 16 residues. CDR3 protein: CASSSGRFGTNEKLFF. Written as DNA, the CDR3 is TGCGCCAGCAGCTCAGGTCGCTTCGGAACTAATGAAAAACTGTTTTTT.

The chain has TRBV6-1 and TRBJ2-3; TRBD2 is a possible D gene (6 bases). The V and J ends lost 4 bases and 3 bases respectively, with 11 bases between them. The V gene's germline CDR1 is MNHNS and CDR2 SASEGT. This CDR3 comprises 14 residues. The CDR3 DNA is TGTGCCAGCAGTGTCGGCGGAGGGACAGATACGCAGTATTTT. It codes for CASSVGGGTDTQYF.

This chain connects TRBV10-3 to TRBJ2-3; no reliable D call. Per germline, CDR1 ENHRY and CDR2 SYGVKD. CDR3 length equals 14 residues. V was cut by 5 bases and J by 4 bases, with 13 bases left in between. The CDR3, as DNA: TGTGCCATCAGTTTCGGAAGGCCCGCAGATACGCAGTATTTT. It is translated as CAISFGRPADTQYF.

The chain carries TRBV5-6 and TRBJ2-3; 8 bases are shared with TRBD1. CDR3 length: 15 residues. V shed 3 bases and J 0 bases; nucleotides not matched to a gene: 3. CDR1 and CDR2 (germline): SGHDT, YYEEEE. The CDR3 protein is CASSWDRTSTDTQYF. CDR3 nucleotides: TGTGCCAGCAGCTGGGACAGGACTAGCACAGATACGCAGTATTTT.

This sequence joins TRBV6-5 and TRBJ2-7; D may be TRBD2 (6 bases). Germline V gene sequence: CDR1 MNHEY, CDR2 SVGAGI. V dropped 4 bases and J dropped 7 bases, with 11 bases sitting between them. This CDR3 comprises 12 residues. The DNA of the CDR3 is TGTGCCAGCAGTTCGGGAGCGGGTGAGCAGTACTTC. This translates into CASSSGAGEQYF.

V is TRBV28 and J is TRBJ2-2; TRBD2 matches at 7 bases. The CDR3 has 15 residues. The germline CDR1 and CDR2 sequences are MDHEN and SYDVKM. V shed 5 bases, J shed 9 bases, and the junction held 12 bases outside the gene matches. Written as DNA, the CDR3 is TGTGCCAGCAGTCTCAACCCGGGGGGACCCAGGGAGCTGTTTTTT. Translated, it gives CASSLNPGGPRELFF.

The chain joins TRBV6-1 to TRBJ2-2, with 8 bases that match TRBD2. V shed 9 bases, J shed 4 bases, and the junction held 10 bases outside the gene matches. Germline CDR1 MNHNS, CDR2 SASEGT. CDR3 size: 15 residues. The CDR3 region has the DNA TGTGCCAGGTATCGGTTAGCGGGGAGCACCGGGGAGCTGTTTTTT. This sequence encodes CARYRLAGSTGELFF.

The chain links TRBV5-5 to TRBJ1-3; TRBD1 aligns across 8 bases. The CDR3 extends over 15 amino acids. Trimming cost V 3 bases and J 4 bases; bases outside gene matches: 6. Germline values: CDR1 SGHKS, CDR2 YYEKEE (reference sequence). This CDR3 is CASSSQGAAGNTIYF. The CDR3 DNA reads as TGTGCCAGCAGCTCCCAGGGGGCCGCCGGAAACACCATATATTTT.

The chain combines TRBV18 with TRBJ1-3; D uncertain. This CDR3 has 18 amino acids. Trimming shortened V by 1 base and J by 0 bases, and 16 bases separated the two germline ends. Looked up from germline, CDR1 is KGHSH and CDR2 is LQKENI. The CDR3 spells CASSPQFGGQSSGNTIYF. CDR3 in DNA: TGTGCCAGCTCACCACAATTCGGCGGCCAGAGCTCTGGAAACACCATATATTTT.

The CDR3 sequence is CASSHSPTSGISTGELFF. In nucleotides, the CDR3 is TGTGCCAGCAGCCATAGTCCCACTAGCGGGATAAGCACCGGGGAGCTGTTTTTT. The chain recombines TRBV9 with TRBJ2-2; 10 bases map to TRBD2. The CDR3 totals 18 residues. Trimming took 4 bases from V and 4 from J; bases not matched to a gene: 13. Germline lookup yields CDR1 SGDLS and CDR2 YYNGEE.

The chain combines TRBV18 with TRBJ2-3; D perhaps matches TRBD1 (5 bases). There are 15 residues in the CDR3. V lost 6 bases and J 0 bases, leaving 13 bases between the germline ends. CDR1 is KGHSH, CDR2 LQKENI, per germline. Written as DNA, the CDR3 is TGTGCCAGCTCGCCAAACAGGCAAAGCACAGATACGCAGTATTTT. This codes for CASSPNRQSTDTQYF. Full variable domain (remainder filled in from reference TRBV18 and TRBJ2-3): NAGVMQNPRHLVRRRGQEARLRCSPMKGHSHVYWYRQLPEEGLKFMVYLQKENIIDESGMPKERFSAEFPKEGPSILRIQQVVRGDSAAYFCASSPNRQSTDTQYFGPGTRLTVL.